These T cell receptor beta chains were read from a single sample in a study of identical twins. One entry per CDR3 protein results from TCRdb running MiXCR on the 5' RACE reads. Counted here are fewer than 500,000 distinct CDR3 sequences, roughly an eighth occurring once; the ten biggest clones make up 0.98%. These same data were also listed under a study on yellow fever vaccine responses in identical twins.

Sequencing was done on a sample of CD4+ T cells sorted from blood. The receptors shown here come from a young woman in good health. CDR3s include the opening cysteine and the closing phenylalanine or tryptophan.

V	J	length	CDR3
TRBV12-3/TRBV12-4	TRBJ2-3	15	CASTHRALKTDTQYF
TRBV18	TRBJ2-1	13	CASSRTVYNEQFF
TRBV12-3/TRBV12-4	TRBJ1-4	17	CASSSRGGGPPNEKLFF
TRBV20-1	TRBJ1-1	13	CSATPYANTEAFF
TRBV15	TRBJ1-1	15	CATSRGTGENTEAFF
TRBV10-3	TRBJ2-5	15	CAISGTGGWEETQYF
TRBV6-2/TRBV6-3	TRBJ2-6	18	CASSYVPGLSSGANVLTF
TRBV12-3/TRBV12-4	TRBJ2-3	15	CASSSSSRSTDTQYF
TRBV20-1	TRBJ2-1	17	CSAREVVGGTSNNEQFF
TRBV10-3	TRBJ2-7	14	CAISGTSGTYEQYF
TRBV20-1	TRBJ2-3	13	CSARGGVLDTQYF
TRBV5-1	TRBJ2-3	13	CASSWGRMDTQYF
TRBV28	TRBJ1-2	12	CASSLNRRYPRF
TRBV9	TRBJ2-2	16	CASSVGGQRDTGELFF
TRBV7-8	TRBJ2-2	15	CASSLVGENTGELFF
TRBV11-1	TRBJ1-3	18	CASSLTTKQGLKGNTIYF
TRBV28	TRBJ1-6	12	CASSSPGSPLHF
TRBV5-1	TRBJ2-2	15	CASSPRTGGLGELFF
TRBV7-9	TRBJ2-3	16	CASSPRGGTSTDTQYF
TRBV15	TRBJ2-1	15	CATLKLAGGPGEQFF
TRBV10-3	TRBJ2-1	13	CAISEDSYNEQFF
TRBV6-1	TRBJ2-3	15	CASFRLAGGTDTQYF
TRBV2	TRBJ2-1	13	CASRDHRVNEQFF
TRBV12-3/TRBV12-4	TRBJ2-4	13	CASSLLAKNIQYF
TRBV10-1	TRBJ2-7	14	CASSELQGSYEQYF
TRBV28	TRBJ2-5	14	CASSLGSKKETQYF
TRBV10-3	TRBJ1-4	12	CAISESGEKLFF
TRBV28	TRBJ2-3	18	CASSLWASGGPSTDTQYF
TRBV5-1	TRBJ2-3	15	CASSLAYRATDTQYF
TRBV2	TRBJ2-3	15	CASSLRGFSTDTQCF
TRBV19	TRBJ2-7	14	CASSRLAGGHEQYF
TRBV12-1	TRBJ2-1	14	CASSGGKGAGEQFF
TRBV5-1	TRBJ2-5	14	CASSPTGGGETQYF
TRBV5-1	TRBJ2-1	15	CASSTGLAAYNEQFF
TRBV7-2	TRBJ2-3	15	CASSSGDRGSDTQYF
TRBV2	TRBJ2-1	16	CASSEGLAGGRHEQFF
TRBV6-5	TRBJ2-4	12	CASSRKGGIQYF
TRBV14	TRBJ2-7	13	CASSRDSQYEQYF
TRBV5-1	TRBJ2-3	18	CASSLAPGLAGGADTQYF
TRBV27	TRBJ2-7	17	CASKRGGSVLEGYEQYF
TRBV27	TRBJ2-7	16	CASSSSGSGGAYEQYF
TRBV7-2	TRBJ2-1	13	CASSHGVYNEQFF
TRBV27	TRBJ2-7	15	CASSLRASGTYEQYF